This T cell receptor beta chain appears in the sequencing data of a study of blood T cell repertoires in COVID-19. The wider study: The study drew acute and convalescent COVID-19 samples from the United States, Italy and Spain.

Participants came from roughly 25 US areas, aged roughly 18 to 100 years. Cohort allocation depended upon clinical history that participants reported. The germline gives CDR1 SGDLS, CDR2 YYNGEE. V lost 3 bases and J 0 bases, leaving 9 bases between the germline ends. There are 14 residues in the CDR3. TCRdb's table, derived via immunoSEQ multiplex PCR, lists solely in-frame clones and lacks some. The table lists 350,000 to 400,000 clones, more than 70% of them singletons, with more than 1% in the top ten. This clonotype was obtained from a woman under 30 who had recovered from COVID-19. This sequence joins TRBV9 and TRBJ1-2; no definite D call. The sample taken for sequencing was PBMCs or T cells enriched from blood (not recorded which). This CDR3 reads CASSDVSSNYGYTF. CDR3 DNA: TGTGCCAGCAGCGACGTGAGTTCTAACTATGGCTACACCTTC. Looking up the rest from reference TRBV9 and TRBJ1-2 gives the full variable domain: DSGVTQTPKHLITATGQRVTLRCSPRSGDLSVYWYQQSLDQGLQFLIQYYNGEERAKGNILERFSAQQFPDLHSELNLSSLELGDSALYFCASSDVSSNYGYTFGSGTRLTVV.